One sample yielded the 10 T cell receptor beta chains listed below, sequenced in a study of T cell responses to AZD1222 COVID-19 vaccine. Produced via immunoSEQ multiplex PCR; TCRdb's table is partial and in-frame only. The repertoire holds 35,000 to 45,000 clones, with around 80% as singletons. The starting material was peripheral blood, obtained 28 days after the second AZD1222 dose. Receptors were obtained from an adult who received the AZD1222 COVID-19 vaccine.

The V and J genes are TRBV5-1 and TRBJ1-3; 8 bases agree with TRBD1. In germline, CDR1 is SGHRS, CDR2 YFSETQ. Germline trimming cut 4 bases from V and 0 bases from J; bases unmatched to any gene: 6. The CDR3 extends over 16 amino acids. The CDR3, as DNA: TGCGCCAGCAGCCCAGGGGGCACCAGCTCTGGAAACACCATATATTTT. It is translated as CASSPGGTSSGNTIYF.

As to this clone: Other nucleotide sequences from this sample produce the same CDR3. The chain has TRBV11-2 and TRBJ2-7; D not certain. Trimming cost V 4 bases and J 2 bases, with 3 bases left between them. The CDR3 sequence is 11 residues long. Germline V gene lookup returns CDR1 SGHAT and CDR2 FQNNGV. The CDR3 DNA sequence: TGTGCCAGCAGCTATACCTACGAGCAGTACTTC. This encodes CASSYTYEQYF.

This sequence joins TRBV13 and TRBJ2-3, with TRBD2 matching over 8 bases. V trimming: 1 base; J trimming: 4 bases; junction bases outside the gene matches: 10. Germline V lookup: CDR1 PRHDT, CDR2 FYEKMQ (reference sequence). The CDR3 runs to 17 residues. DNA for the CDR3: TGTGCCAGCAGCTTAGTTTTGCGGGGGGTGGCGGCAGATACGCAGTATTTT. Residues: CASSLVLRGVAADTQYF.

The rearrangement links TRBV9 to TRBJ1-2, with D perhaps TRBD1 (6 bases). Trimming stripped 4 bases from V and 8 bases from J, with 18 bases between. CDR3 length equals 14 residues. Germline V lookup: CDR1 SGDLS, CDR2 YYNGEE. The CDR3 protein is CASSKEDLRGGYTF. CDR3 coding DNA: TGTGCCAGCAGCAAAGAGGACCTCAGGGGAGGCTACACCTTC.

This chain uses TRBV19 with TRBJ1-1; tentative D call: TRBD1 (6 bases). Germline loops: CDR1 LNHDA, CDR2 SQIVND (reference sequence). The CDR3 consists of 14 residues. Deletions cut 7 bases from V and 1 base from J, with 13 bases between. CDR3 bases: TGTGCCAGTAATCGAAGGGGGGGGAACACTGAAGCTTTCTTT. It translates to CASNRRGGNTEAFF. The whole variable domain, remainder taken from reference TRBV19 and TRBJ1-1, is DGGITQSPKYLFRKEGQNVTLSCEQNLNHDAMYWYRQDPGQGLRLIYYSQIVNDFQKGDIAEGYSVSREKKESFPLTVTSAQKNPTAFYLCASNRRGGNTEAFFGQGTRLTVV.

CDR3 nucleotides: TGTGCCAGCAGCCCAGGTCCCACGGAGGATCAGCCCCAGCATTTT. This encodes CASSPGPTEDQPQHF. The chain uses TRBV7-2 and TRBJ1-5; D remains ambiguous. The V end lost 5 bases, the J end lost 5 bases, and 16 bases lay between the germline ends. Germline V gene lookup returns CDR1 SGHTA and CDR2 FQGNSA. The CDR3 loop spans 15 amino acids.

The chain has TRBV7-3 and TRBJ1-1; no clear D. Germline values: CDR1 SGHTA, CDR2 FQGTGA. Deletions cut 4 bases from V and 2 bases from J, with 8 bases between. The CDR3 covers 13 residues. In DNA form, the CDR3 reads TGTGCCAGCAGCTCCGAAGTTAACACTGAAGCTTTCTTT. Encoded protein: CASSSEVNTEAFF.

The V gene is TRBV6-1, the J gene TRBJ2-7; D might be TRBD1 (5 bases). V was cut by 3 bases and J by 1 base, with 13 bases left in between. The CDR3 sequence is 15 residues long. CDR1 is MNHNS, CDR2 SASEGT, per germline. The CDR3 nucleotides read TGTGCCAGCAGTGATTGGGCAGGGCCATCCTACGAGCAGTACTTC. This codes for CASSDWAGPSYEQYF.

This chain links TRBV4-1 with TRBJ2-3; unclear D gene. This CDR3 spans 13 amino acids. The ends were cut back, 4 bases at V and 3 bases at J, with 8 bases in the middle. CDR1 is MGHRA and CDR2 is YSYEKL in the germline V gene. CDR3 coding DNA: TGCGCCAGCAGCCTCCCTGGGACAGATACGCAGTATTTT. The encoded protein is CASSLPGTDTQYF.

V and J are TRBV24-1 and TRBJ1-6; unclear D gene. Germline loops: CDR1 KGHDR, CDR2 SFDVKD. Trimming removed 3 bases from V and 9 bases from J, with 11 bases in between. CDR3 length equals 14 residues. Here the CDR3 reads CATSDTGFGSPLHF. CDR3 nucleotide sequence: TGTGCCACCAGTGATACTGGTTTCGGTTCACCCCTCCACTTT.